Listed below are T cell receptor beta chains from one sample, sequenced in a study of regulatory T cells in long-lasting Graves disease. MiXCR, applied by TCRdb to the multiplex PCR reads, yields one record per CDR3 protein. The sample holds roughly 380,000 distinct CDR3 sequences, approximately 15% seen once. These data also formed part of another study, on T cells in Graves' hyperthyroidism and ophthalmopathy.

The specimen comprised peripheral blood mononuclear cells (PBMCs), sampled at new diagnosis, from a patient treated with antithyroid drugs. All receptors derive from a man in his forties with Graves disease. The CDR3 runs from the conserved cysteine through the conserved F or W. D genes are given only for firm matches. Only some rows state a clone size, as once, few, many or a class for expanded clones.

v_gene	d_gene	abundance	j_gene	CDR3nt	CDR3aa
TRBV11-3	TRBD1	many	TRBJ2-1	TGTGCCAGCAGCCCGAGGACAGGGGATGAGCAGTTCTTC	CASSPRTGDEQFF
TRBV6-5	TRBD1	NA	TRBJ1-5	TGTGCCAGCAGTTACTCCAGGGGGGCGAGCCCAAATCAGCCCCAGCATTTT	CASSYSRGASPNQPQHF
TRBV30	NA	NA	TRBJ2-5	TGTGCCTGGAGTGTAAAACGGGGGGCGGGCGGGACCCAGTACTTC	CAWSVKRGAGGTQYF
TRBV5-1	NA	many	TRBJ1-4	TGCGCCAGCAGATTGTTGGGAGAGCGGGAAAAACTGTTTTTT	CASRLLGEREKLFF
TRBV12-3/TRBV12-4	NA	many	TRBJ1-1	TGTGCCAGCAGCTTTACAGTGAACACTGAAGCTTTCTTT	CASSFTVNTEAFF
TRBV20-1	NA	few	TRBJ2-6	TGCAGTGCTAGAGACCGTAGGGGTGGTAGGGCCAACGTCCTGACTTTC	CSARDRRGGRANVLTF
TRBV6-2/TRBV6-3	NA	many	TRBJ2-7	TGTGCCAGCAGTTGGGGCCAACCCGCCTACGAGCAGTACTTC	CASSWGQPAYEQYF
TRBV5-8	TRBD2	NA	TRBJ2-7	TGTGCCAGCACCGCGAGAGCGGGGGTGCCCGAGCAGTACTTC	CASTARAGVPEQYF
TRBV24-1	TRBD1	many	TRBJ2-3	TGTGCCACCAGTGATATCCGGGACAGGGGATCCCCAGATACGCAGTATTTT	CATSDIRDRGSPDTQYF
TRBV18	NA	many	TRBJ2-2	TGTGCCAGCTCACGATATGGCCCGAACACCGGGGAGCTGTTTTTT	CASSRYGPNTGELFF
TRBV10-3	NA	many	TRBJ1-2	TGTGCCATCAGTGAGGCCAGGGACGACTATGGCTACACCTTC	CAISEARDDYGYTF
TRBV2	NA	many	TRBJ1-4	TGTGCCAGCAGTGAAGTCGCCTACAGTGGTGAAAAACTGTTTTTT	CASSEVAYSGEKLFF
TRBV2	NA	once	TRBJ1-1	TGTGCCAGCAGTGAATGGAGGGGCGGCACTGAAGCTCTCTTT	CASSEWRGGTEALF
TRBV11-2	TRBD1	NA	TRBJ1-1	TGTGCCAGCAGCACAACGACAGGGGCCACTGAAGCTTTCTTT	CASSTTTGATEAFF
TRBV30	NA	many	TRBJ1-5	TGTGCCTGGAGTGTAAACAGAGATCAGCCCCAGCATTTT	CAWSVNRDQPQHF
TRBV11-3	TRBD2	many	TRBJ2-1	TGTGCCAGCAGCTGGGGGGGAAACAATGAGCAGTTCTTC	CASSWGGNNEQFF
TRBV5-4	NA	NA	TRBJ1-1	TGTGCCAGCAGCTTTTTTACAGGACTTACTGAAGGTTTCTTT	CASSFFTGLTEGFF
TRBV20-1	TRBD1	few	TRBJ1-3	TGCAGTGCCGCGGACAGGCGGACTGGAAACACCATATATTTT	CSAADRRTGNTIYF
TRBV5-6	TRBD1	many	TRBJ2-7	TGTGCCAGCAGCCCCTACCCGGGACAGGGGTCCTACGAGCAGCACTTC	CASSPYPGQGSYEQHF
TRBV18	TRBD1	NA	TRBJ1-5	TGTGCCAGCTCACCTTCGCCGGGGACAGCTACCAGCAATCAGCCCCAGCATTTT	CASSPSPGTATSNQPQHF
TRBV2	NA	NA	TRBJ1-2	TGTGCCAGCAGTGAGGATCGGGGAGCTTACTATGGCTACACCTTC	CASSEDRGAYYGYTF
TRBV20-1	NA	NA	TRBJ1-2	TGCAGTGCTAGTCCGGGGTATGGCTACACCTTC	CSASPGYGYTF
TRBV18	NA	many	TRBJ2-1	TGTGCCAGCTCACTTATCACAGGGTTGGATGAGCAGTTCTTC	CASSLITGLDEQFF
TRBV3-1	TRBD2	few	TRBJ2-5	TGTGCCAGCAGCCAAGGACTAGCGGGGGGCGAGACCCAGTACTTC	CASSQGLAGGETQYF
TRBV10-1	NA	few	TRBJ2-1	TGCGCCAGCAGTGAAAGTGGTAGCGACTACAATGAGCAGTTCTTC	CASSESGSDYNEQFF
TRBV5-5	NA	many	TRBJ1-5	TGTGCCAGCAGCTTGTCGGGGCAGCCCCAGCATTTT	CASSLSGQPQHF
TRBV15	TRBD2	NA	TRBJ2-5	TGTGCCACCAGCGAAGGACTAGCGGGGCGTGGAGAGACCCAGTACTTC	CATSEGLAGRGETQYF
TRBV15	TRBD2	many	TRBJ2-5	TGTGCCACCAGCAGGACTAGCGTACAAGAGACCCAGTACTTC	CATSRTSVQETQYF
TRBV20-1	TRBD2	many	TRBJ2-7	TGCAGTGCGTATAGCGGGGGGGCATACGAGCAGTACTTC	CSAYSGGAYEQYF
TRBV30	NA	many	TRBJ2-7	TGTGCCTGGAAGTTCGCAGGGTCCTACGAGCAGTACTTC	CAWKFAGSYEQYF
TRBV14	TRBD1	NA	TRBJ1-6	TGTGCCAGCAGCCGCGGGACAGGGGGCTTTTATAATTCACCCCTCCACTTT	CASSRGTGGFYNSPLHF
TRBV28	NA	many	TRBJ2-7	TGTGCCAGCAGTTTTTTCCGGCAGTACGAGCAGTACTTC	CASSFFRQYEQYF
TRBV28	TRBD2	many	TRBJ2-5	TGTGCCAGCAGGCGGGGGGGGGCCTCGGAGACCCAGTACTTC	CASRRGGASETQYF
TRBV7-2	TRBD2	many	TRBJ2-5	TGTGCCAGCAGCTCGGGAGGCGGGGGTCAAGAGACCCAGTACTTC	CASSSGGGGQETQYF
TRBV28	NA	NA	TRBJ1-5	TGTGCCAGCGCAGGGAATCAGCCCCAGCATTTT	CASAGNQPQHF
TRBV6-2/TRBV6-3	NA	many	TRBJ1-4	TGTGCCAGCGCTAGGGGACGGAGTTTTGTTAATGAAAAACTGTTTTTT	CASARGRSFVNEKLFF
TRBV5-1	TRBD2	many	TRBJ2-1	TGCGCCAGCAGCTCGGGGACTAGCGGCTACAATGAGCAGTTCTTC	CASSSGTSGYNEQFF
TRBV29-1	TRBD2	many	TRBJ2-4	TGCAGCGTTGAAACGGGGGGGGACATTCAGTACTTC	CSVETGGDIQYF
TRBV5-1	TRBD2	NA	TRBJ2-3	TGCGCCAGCAGCTTGGTGAGCGGGGGGACGACAGATACGCAGTATTTT	CASSLVSGGTTDTQYF
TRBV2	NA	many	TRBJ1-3	TGTGCCAGCAGTTTACATGAATCTGGAAACACCATATATTTT	CASSLHESGNTIYF
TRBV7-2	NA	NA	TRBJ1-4	TGTGCCAGGACCCTTCGTTTGGGGGTCACTAATGAAAAACTGTTTTTT	CARTLRLGVTNEKLFF
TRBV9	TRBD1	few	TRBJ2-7	TGTGCCAGCAGCGTGCACCAGGGGGCTTCATCCGAGCAGTACTTC	CASSVHQGASSEQYF
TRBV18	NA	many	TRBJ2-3	TGTGCCAGCTCCCCACCCCAAAACACAGATACGCAGTATTTT	CASSPPQNTDTQYF